The T cell receptor beta chain described here comes from a study of T-cell reconstitution after alpha-beta-depleted transplantation in children. Study conclusions and caveats: Expanded graft clones numbering several hundred reportedly gave rise to alpha-beta T cells about two months after transplant. Newly produced T cells mostly provided counts and TCRbeta diversity after one year, as hyperexpanded clones declined.

CDR1 MNHEY and CDR2 SVGAGI come from the germline V gene. The length of the CDR3 is 15 residues. Trimming removed 4 bases at V and 8 bases at J, with 15 bases between. As concerns this clonotype: Its specificity is unknown.

Using unique molecular identifiers, the investigators prepared the TCRbeta library. TCRdb re-called the PCR reads through MiXCR, storing one row per CDR3 protein. The top ten hold 14% of the sample, which has fewer than 550,000 distinct CDR3 sequences, 11% seen once. The clonotype was recovered from a female patient aged 2 to 10 who had a stem cell transplant for aplastic anemia, so the T cells may come from the graft donor. Sequencing was performed on PBMCs, mostly from graft donor cells, taken 180 days after TCRalphabeta/CD19-depleted stem cell transplant. V and J are TRBV6-5 and TRBJ1-6, with D unclear. CDR3 in DNA: TGTGCCAGCAGTTCCGGTCGGATAATTCATTCACCCCTCCACTTT. This translates into CASSSGRIIHSPLHF.